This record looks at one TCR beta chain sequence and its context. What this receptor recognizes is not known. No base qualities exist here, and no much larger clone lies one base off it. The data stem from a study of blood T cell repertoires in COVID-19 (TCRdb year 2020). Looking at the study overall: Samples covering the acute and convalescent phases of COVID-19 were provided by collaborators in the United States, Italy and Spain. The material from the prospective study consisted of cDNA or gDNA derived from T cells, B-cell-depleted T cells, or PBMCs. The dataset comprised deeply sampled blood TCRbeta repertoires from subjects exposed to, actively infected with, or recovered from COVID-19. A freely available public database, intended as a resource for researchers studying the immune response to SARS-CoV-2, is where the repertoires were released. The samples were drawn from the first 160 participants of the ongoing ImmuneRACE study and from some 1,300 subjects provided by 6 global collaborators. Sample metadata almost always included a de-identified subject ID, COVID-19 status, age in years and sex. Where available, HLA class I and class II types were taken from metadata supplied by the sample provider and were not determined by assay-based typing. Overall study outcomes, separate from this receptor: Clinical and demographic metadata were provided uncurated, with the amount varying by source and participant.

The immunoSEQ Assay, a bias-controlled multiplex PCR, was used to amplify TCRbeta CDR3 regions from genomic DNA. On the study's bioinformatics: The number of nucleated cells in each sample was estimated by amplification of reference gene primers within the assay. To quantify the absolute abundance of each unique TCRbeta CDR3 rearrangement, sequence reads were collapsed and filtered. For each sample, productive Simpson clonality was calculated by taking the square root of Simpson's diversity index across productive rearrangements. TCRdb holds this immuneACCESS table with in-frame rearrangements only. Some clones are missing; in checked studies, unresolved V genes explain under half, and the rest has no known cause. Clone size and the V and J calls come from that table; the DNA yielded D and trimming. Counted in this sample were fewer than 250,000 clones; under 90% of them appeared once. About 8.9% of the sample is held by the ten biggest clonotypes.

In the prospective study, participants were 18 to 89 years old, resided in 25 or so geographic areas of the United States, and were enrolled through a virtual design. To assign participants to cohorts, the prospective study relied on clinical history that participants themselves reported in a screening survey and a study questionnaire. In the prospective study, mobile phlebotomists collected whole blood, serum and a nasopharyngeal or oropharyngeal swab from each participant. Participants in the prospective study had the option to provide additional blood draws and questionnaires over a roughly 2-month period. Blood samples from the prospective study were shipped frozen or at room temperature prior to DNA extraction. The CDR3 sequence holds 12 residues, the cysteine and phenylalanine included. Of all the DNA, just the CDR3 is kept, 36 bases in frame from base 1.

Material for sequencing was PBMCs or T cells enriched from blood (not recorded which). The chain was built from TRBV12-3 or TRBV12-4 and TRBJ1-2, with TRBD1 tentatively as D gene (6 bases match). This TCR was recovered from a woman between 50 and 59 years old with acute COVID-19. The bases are TGTGCTGCGGGGGGGGCGAAAAATGGCTACACCTTC. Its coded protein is CAAGGAKNGYTF.